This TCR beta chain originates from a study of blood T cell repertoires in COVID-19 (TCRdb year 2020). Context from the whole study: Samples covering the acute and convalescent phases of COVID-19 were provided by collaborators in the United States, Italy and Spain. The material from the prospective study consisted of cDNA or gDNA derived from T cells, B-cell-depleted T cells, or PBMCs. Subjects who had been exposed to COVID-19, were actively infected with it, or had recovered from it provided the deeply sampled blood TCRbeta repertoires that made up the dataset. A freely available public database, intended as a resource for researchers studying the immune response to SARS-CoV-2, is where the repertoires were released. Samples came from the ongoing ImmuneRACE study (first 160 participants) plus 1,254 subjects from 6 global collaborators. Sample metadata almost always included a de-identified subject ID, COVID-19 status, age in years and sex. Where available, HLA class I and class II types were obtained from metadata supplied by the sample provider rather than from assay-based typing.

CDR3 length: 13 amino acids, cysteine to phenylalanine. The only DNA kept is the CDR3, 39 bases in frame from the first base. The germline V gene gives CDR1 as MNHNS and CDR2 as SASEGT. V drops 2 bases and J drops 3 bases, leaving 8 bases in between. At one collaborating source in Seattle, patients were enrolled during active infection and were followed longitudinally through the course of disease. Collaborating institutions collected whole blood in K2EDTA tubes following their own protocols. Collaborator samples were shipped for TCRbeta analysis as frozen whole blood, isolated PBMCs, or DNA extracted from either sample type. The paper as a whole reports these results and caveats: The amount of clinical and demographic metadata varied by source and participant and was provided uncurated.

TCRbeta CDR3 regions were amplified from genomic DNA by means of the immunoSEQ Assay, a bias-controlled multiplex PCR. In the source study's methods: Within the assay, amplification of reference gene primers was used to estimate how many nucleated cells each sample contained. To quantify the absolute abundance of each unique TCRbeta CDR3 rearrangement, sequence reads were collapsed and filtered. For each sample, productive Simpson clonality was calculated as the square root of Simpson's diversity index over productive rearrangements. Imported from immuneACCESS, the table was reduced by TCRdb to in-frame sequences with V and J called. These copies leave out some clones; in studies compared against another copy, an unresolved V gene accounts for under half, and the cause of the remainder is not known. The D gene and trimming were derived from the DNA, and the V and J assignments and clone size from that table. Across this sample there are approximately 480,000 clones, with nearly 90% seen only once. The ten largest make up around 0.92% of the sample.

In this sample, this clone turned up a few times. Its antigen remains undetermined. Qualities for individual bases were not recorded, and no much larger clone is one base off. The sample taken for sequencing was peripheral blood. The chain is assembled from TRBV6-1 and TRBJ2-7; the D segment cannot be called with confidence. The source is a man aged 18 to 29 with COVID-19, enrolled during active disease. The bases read TGTGCCAGCAGTGAAATCCCAGGCTACGAGCAGTACTTC. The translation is CASSEIPGYEQYF.